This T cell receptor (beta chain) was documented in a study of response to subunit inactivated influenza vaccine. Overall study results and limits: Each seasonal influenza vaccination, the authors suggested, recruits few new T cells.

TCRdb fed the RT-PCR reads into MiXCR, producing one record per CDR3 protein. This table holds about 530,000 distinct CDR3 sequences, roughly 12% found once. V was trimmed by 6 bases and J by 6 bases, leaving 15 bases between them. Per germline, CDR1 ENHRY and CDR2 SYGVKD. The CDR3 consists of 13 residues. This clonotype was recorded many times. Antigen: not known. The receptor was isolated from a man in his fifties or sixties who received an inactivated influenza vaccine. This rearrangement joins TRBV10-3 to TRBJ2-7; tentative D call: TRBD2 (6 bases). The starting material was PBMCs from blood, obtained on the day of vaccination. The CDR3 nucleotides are TGTGCCATCAGGCGGGGTATTATCGGCGAGCAGTACTTC. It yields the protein CAIRRGIIGEQYF.